This T cell receptor beta chain was captured in a study of cytomegalovirus exposure and HLA in healthy donors. General study points: It was approximately 150 TCR beta chains that were listed as cytomegalovirus-associated. A few CMV-associated chains proved CMV antigen-specific in vitro. Productive rates of about 90% or about 30% were seen for most TCR beta V segments in an earlier analysis.

A word on this clone: Its antigen is still unknown.

The CDR3 runs to 16 residues. CDR1 GTSNPN and CDR2 SVGIG come from the germline V gene (reference sequence). J was trimmed by 2 bases and V by 5 bases; bases with no gene match: 6. At collection, donors were nominally healthy, but unrecorded immune exposures were probable. It was with 60 Vbeta and 13 Jbeta primers that the PCR ran. Data came from immunoSEQ multiplex PCR; TCRdb stores just in-frame clones and leaves some out. The sample consists of 65,000 to 80,000 clones, under 85% of them appearing once. This receptor was obtained from a woman aged 40 to 49 in good health and CMV-seropositive. Sequenced: PBMCs. This sequence joins TRBV30 and TRBJ2-5, with 15 bases aligning to TRBD2. The CDR3 protein is CAWDTGTSGGQETQYF. CDR3 in DNA: TGTGCCTGGGACACCGGGACTAGCGGGGGGCAAGAGACCCAGTACTTC.